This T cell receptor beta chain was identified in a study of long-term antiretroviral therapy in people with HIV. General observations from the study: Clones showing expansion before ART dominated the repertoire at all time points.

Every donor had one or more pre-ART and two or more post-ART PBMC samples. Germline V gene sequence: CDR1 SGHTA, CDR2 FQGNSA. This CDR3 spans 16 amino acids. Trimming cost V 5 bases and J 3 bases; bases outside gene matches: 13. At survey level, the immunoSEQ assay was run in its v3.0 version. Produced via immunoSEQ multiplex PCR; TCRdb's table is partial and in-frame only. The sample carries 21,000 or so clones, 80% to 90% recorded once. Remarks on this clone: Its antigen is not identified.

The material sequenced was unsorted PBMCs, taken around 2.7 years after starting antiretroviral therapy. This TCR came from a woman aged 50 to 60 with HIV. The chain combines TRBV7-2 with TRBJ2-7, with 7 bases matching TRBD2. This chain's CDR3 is CASSPSAGGGYYEQYF. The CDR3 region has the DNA TGTGCCAGCAGCCCGTCTGCGGGCGGGGGTTACTACGAGCAGTACTTC.